The 10 T cell receptor beta chains presented below share a single source sample, sequenced in a study of PD-L1 blockade in urothelial cancer. The repertoire was sequenced with immunoSEQ multiplex PCR; TCRdb's copy has only in-frame clones and lacks some. This table has 100,000 or so clones, around 90% appearing once. Material: PBMCs, obtained around atezolizumab (anti-PD-L1) treatment. The receptors were sampled from an elderly woman with urothelial cancer.

This sequence joins TRBV5-1 and TRBJ2-2; TRBD2 matches at 9 bases. J gave up 4 bases and V 4 bases, and 5 bases lay outside the gene matches. Germline V gene lookup returns CDR1 SGHRS and CDR2 YFSETQ. This CDR3 region has 15 residues. CDR3: CASSPSGNPTGELFF. The DNA of the CDR3 is TGCGCCAGCAGCCCTAGCGGGAACCCCACCGGGGAGCTGTTTTTT.

This clone was detected a few times. The V gene is TRBV29-1, the J gene TRBJ2-4; 15 bases are shared with TRBD2. V dropped 6 bases and J dropped 0; count of bases not matched to a gene: 3. CDR3 length: 16 amino acids. Germline CDR1 and CDR2: SQVTM and ANQGSEA. CDR3 nucleotides: TGCAGCGTGGGGACTAGCGGGAGGATAGCCAAAAACATTCAGTACTTC. It is translated as CSVGTSGRIAKNIQYF.

V is TRBV10-1 and J is TRBJ1-1, with a tentative D call TRBD1 (6 bases). The V end was cut by 11 bases, the J end by 0 bases, with 13 bases between. The CDR3 spans 13 residues. Germline loops: CDR1 WNHNN, CDR2 SYGVQD (reference sequence). The CDR3 nucleotides are TGCGCCCCCCAGACAGGCCTGAACACTGAAGCTTTCTTT. As protein: CAPQTGLNTEAFF.

The V gene is TRBV5-6, the J gene TRBJ1-5, with D tentatively TRBD1 (5 bases). Trimming left V 0 bases short and J 4 bases short, with 8 bases between. Germline V CDR1 and CDR2: SGHDT, YYEEEE. The CDR3 contains 14 residues. The CDR3 DNA sequence: TGTGCCAGCAGCTTGGGACAGCATAATCAGCCCCAGCATTTT. Protein: CASSLGQHNQPQHF.

V is TRBV10-3 and J is TRBJ2-5; 11 bases align to TRBD2. The ends lost 5 bases at V and 4 bases at J; junction bases unmatched: 0. Germline-derived CDR1 and CDR2 are ENHRY and SYGVKD. This CDR3 has 13 amino acids. CDR3 loop: CAISTSGRETQYF. In nucleotides, the CDR3 is TGTGCCATCAGTACTAGCGGGAGAGAGACCCAGTACTTC.

The genes are TRBV9 and TRBJ1-1; tentatively, D is TRBD1 (6 bases). Germline values: CDR1 SGDLS, CDR2 YYNGEE. CDR3 size: 15 residues. The V gene lost 3 bases and the J gene lost 4 bases, with 16 bases spanning the gap. The CDR3 sequence: CASSGKQGWSTEAFF. CDR3 sequence (DNA): TGTGCCAGCAGCGGCAAACAGGGTTGGAGCACTGAAGCTTTCTTT.

This clone was counted once. The chain links TRBV28 to TRBJ1-4; D is perhaps TRBD1 (6 bases). V was trimmed by 6 bases and J by 10 bases, leaving 18 bases between them. CDR1 is MDHEN, CDR2 SYDVKM, per germline. The CDR3 sequence is 14 residues long. In DNA, the CDR3 is TGTGCCAGCAGCCCACAGGGTGAGAAAGGAAAACTGTTTTTT. Its translation is CASSPQGEKGKLFF.

The V gene is TRBV9, the J gene TRBJ2-7; 9 bases match TRBD2. The CDR3 runs 15 residues. J gave up 2 bases and V 0 bases, and 3 bases lay outside the gene matches. Germline V CDR1 and CDR2: SGDLS, YYNGEE. The CDR3 spells CASSVEGGRAYEQYF. The CDR3 bases are TGTGCCAGCAGCGTAGAGGGCGGGAGGGCCTACGAGCAGTACTTC.

This chain uses TRBV6-1 with TRBJ1-2; perhaps TRBD1 as D (6 bases). The germline V and J ends were trimmed by 3 bases and 8 bases, with 19 bases remaining between them. The CDR3 contains 15 residues. Germline CDR1 and CDR2: MNHNS and SASEGT. CDR3 residues: CASSEVGRGDVGYTF. As DNA, the CDR3 is TGTGCCAGCAGTGAGGTCGGCAGGGGAGATGTCGGCTACACCTTC.

This chain connects TRBV6-5 to TRBJ1-2; 10 bases match TRBD1. Germline assignment: CDR1 MNHEY and CDR2 SVGAGI. The V gene end was trimmed by 5 bases and the J gene end by 7 bases; junction bases not matched to a gene: 7. The CDR3 length is 14 residues. The CDR3 sequence: CASSQGQGGSGYTF. The DNA for the CDR3 is TGTGCCAGCAGTCAAGGACAGGGGGGTAGTGGCTACACCTTC.